A single sample is the source of the 15 T cell receptor beta chains below, sequenced in a study of shared clonotypes between healthy human individuals. CD45RO-negative cells were positively selected for CCR7, leaving out terminally differentiated effector memory CD45RA+ cells. Libraries were prepared by immunoSEQ multiplex PCR; TCRdb keeps only in-frame clonotypes and omits some of them. The table lists around 580,000 clones, 98% of them singletons. The specimen was naive CD8+ T cells sorted from blood. All receptors come from a man aged 25 to 45 in good health.

This sequence joins TRBV7-8 and TRBJ2-5, with 12 nucleotides matching TRBD2. The germline gives CDR1 SGHVS, CDR2 FQNEAQ. This CDR3 has 17 amino acids. V shed 7 bases, J shed 9 bases, and the junction held 18 bases outside the gene matches. For the CDR3, the DNA is TGTGCCAGCAACCGACTAGCGGGGGCCCGGGAAGAGAGGTCCCAGTACTTC. Amino acid sequence: CASNRLAGAREERSQYF.

V is TRBV28 and J is TRBJ2-7; D is possibly TRBD1 or TRBD2 (5 bases each). The length of the CDR3 is 13 residues. CDR1 and CDR2 from the germline V gene are MDHEN and SYDVKM. V was cut by 3 bases and J by 2 bases, with 8 bases left in between. The CDR3 region has the DNA TGTGCCAGCAGTTTGTCGGGACCCTACGAGCAGTACTTC. This sequence encodes CASSLSGPYEQYF.

This clone was recorded only once. This chain links TRBV2 with TRBJ2-1, with 10 bases matching TRBD2. Looked up from germline, CDR1 is SNHLY and CDR2 is FYNNEI. J gave up 4 bases and V 11 bases, and 17 bases lay outside the gene matches. The CDR3 sequence is 17 residues long. CDR3 amino acids: CAWLPVKAGGSYNEQFF. CDR3 in DNA: TGTGCCTGGCTTCCAGTCAAAGCGGGAGGGTCGTACAATGAGCAGTTCTTC.

The chain carries TRBV6-1 and TRBJ2-7; TRBD2 is a possible D gene (6 bases). Germline-derived CDR1 and CDR2 are MNHNS and SASEGT. The CDR3 has 18 amino acids. The V gene lost 4 bases and the J gene lost 3 bases, with 25 bases spanning the gap. The CDR3 region is CASSAARGGIWLNYEQYF. CDR3 coding DNA: TGTGCCAGCAGTGCTGCTCGGGGCGGGATTTGGCTGAACTACGAGCAGTACTTC.

The chain uses TRBV6-6 and TRBJ2-3; D gene ambiguous. Germline V CDR1 and CDR2: MNHNY, SVGAGI (reference sequence). V shed 5 bases and J shed 0 bases, with 15 bases lying between them. This CDR3 is built from 16 residues. CDR3 in DNA: TGTGCCAGCAGTCACGGCGTGGATTCTAGCACAGATACGCAGTATTTT. Translation: CASSHGVDSSTDTQYF.

The chain links TRBV18 to TRBJ2-7; D possibly corresponds to TRBD1 (6 bases). This CDR3 region has 12 residues. Germline CDR1 is KGHSH and CDR2 is LQKENI. V was cut by 8 bases and J by 5 bases, with 13 bases left in between. CDR3 sequence: CASKSRDNEQYF. In DNA form, the CDR3 reads TGTGCCAGCAAGAGCCGGGACAACGAGCAGTACTTC.

The V gene is TRBV7-6, the J gene TRBJ2-7, with a tentative D call TRBD2 (6 bases). Germline values: CDR1 SGHVS, CDR2 FNYEAQ. The CDR3 has 13 residues. The V and J ends lost 6 bases and 2 bases respectively, with 11 bases between them. This CDR3 is CASSTGETYEQYF. The CDR3 DNA is TGTGCCAGCAGTACGGGGGAAACCTACGAGCAGTACTTC. The whole variable domain, remainder taken from reference TRBV7-6 and TRBJ2-7, is GAGVSQSPRYKVTKRGQDVALRCDPISGHVSLYWYRQALGQGPEFLTYFNYEAQQDKSGLPNDRFSAERPEGSISTLTIQRTEQRDSAMYRCASSTGETYEQYFGPGTRLTVT.

Turning to this clone: The same CDR3 arises from other DNA sequences in this sample as well. V and J are TRBV29-1 and TRBJ2-7, with D maybe TRBD2 (5 bases). This CDR3 has 14 residues. V lost 6 bases and J lost 0, with 15 bases in between. Germline assignment: CDR1 SQVTM and CDR2 ANQGSEA. CDR3 protein: CSVERPGSSYEQYF. The CDR3 bases are TGCAGCGTCGAGCGGCCGGGTAGCTCCTACGAGCAGTACTTC.

This clone came up once. The rearrangement links TRBV14 to TRBJ2-7; D possibly corresponds to TRBD2 (6 bases). The CDR3 extends over 15 amino acids. Germline V CDR1 and CDR2: SGHDN, FVKESK. With 0 bases removed from V and 7 bases from J, the gap between germline ends came to 16 bases. DNA for the CDR3: TGTGCCAGCAGCCAAGATCCAGCGGGCGGCTTTGAGCAGTACTTC. It is translated as CASSQDPAGGFEQYF.

The J gene is TRBJ1-2, the V gene TRBV29-1, with D tentatively TRBD1 (5 bases). Germline V gene sequence: CDR1 SQVTM, CDR2 ANQGSEA. The CDR3 spans 13 residues. Trimming shortened V by 0 bases and J by 8 bases, and 13 bases separated the two germline ends. The DNA of the CDR3 is TGCAGCGTTGAAGATCGGACACTAGGAGGCTACACCTTC. It codes for CSVEDRTLGGYTF.

This rearrangement joins TRBV5-6 to TRBJ1-2; maybe TRBD1 (6 bases). V was clipped by 5 bases and J by 7 bases, with 15 bases between them. Germline V lookup: CDR1 SGHDT, CDR2 YYEEEE. The CDR3 is made up of 13 amino acids. The CDR3 DNA follows: TGTGCCAGCAGGGCGGATACAGGGTTTGGCTACACCTTC. It is translated as CASRADTGFGYTF.

The chain joins TRBV10-2 to TRBJ2-5; D may be TRBD2 (6 bases). Deletions cut 5 bases from V and 4 bases from J, with 29 bases between. Per the germline V gene, CDR1 is WSHSY and CDR2 is SAAADI. CDR3 length equals 19 residues. In DNA, the CDR3 is TGCGCCAGCAGTCGGTACTTCAACGATGGGGGGAGTGGAAGAGAGACCCAGTACTTC. Residues: CASSRYFNDGGSGRETQYF.

This chain links TRBV27 with TRBJ2-2, with no clear D. V was cut by 0 bases and J by 5 bases, with 4 bases left in between. This CDR3 contains 13 residues. CDR1 is MNHEY and CDR2 is SMNVEV in the germline V gene (reference sequence). CDR3 sequence (DNA): TGTGCCAGCAGTTTATCGAGTACCGGGGAGCTGTTTTTT. Amino acid sequence: CASSLSSTGELFF.

This sequence joins TRBV5-4 and TRBJ2-5; D might be TRBD1 or TRBD2, each matching 5 bases. From germline, CDR1 is SGHNT and CDR2 YYREEE (reference sequence). This CDR3 region has 14 residues. Deletions cut 4 bases from V and 3 bases from J, with 13 bases between. The DNA of the CDR3 is TGTGCCAGCAGCGATTCCGGGGCTGAAGAGACCCAGTACTTC. This encodes CASSDSGAEETQYF.

The CDR3, as DNA: TGCGCCAGCAGCCAAGAAGGGACACCAAACTCCTACGAGCAGTACTTC. The encoded protein is CASSQEGTPNSYEQYF. V is TRBV4-3 and J is TRBJ2-7; TRBD1 is a possible D gene (6 bases). Trimming left V 0 bases short and J 0 bases short, with 12 bases between. The CDR3 totals 16 residues. Germline V gene sequence: CDR1 LGHNA, CDR2 YSLEER.